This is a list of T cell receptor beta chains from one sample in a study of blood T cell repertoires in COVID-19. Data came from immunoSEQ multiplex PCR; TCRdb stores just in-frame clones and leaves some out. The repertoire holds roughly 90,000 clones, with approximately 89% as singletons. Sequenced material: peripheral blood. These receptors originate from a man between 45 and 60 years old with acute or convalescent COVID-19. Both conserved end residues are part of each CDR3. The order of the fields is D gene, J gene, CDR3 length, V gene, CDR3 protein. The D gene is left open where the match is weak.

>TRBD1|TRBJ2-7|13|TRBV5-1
CASRGTGKHEQYF
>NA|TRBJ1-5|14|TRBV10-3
CAISPGAQNQPQHF
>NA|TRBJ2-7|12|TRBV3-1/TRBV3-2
CASSHGGLEQYF
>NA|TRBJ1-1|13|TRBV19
CASSIDLNTEAFF
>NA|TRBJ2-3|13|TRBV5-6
CASSRGFTDTQYF
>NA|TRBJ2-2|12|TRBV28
CASSSTTGELFF
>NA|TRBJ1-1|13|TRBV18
CASSPSGGTEAFF
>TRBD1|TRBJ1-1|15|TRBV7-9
CASSLWTGRRTEAFF
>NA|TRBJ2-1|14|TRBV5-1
CASNPIPEDNEQFF
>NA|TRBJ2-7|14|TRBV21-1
CASSKVAGGYEQYF
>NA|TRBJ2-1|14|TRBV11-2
CASSLAAGANEQFF
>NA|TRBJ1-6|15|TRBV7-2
CASSLYREYGSPLHF
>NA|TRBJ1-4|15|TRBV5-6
CASSTHRAEGEKLFF
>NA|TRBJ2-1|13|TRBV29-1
CSVENEAYNEQFF